This is a list of T cell receptor beta chains from one sample in a study of blood T cell repertoires in COVID-19. Repertoires were generated with immunoSEQ multiplex PCR, while TCRdb's copy carries only in-frame clones and drops some. Of some 390,000 clones in the sample, around 90% were seen once. Sequenced material: peripheral blood. The receptors stem from a human donor in a cohort sampled during active COVID-19. CDR3s include the opening cysteine and the closing phenylalanine or tryptophan. D genes are given only for firm matches. Some rows mark clone size as missing; the rest say once, few, many or name a class of expanded clone.

size	V	D	J	length	DNA	CDR3
once	TRBV6-1	TRBD2	TRBJ2-3	11	TGTGCCAGCAGTGACCGGACTAGCAAGTATTTT	CASSDRTSKYF
once	TRBV5-1	TRBD1	TRBJ1-5	21	TGCGCCAGCAGCTTCGCGAGACAGGGGCGTGAGGTTCGCAATAGCAATCAGCCCCAGCATTTT	CASSFARQGREVRNSNQPQHF
.	TRBV5-1	TRBD1	TRBJ2-5	13	TGCGCCAGCAGCTTAGGGACAGAAGAGACCCAGTACTTC	CASSLGTEETQYF
few	TRBV18	.	TRBJ2-5	12	TGTGCCAGCTCACCCTCCCAAGAGACCCAGTACTTC	CASSPSQETQYF
.	TRBV7-9	.	TRBJ2-7	14	TGTGCCAGCAGCCGCGCGGGCTACACCTACGAGCAGTACTTC	CASSRAGYTYEQYF
.	TRBV10-3	.	TRBJ1-2	14	TGTGCCACCCGCCGGGAGGGCGGGGAGTATGGCTACACCTTC	CATRREGGEYGYTF
.	TRBV7-2	.	TRBJ2-7	15	TGTGCCAGCAGCTGGGGAGTGCTCCGGGCCTACGAGCAGTACTTC	CASSWGVLRAYEQYF
few	TRBV11-3	TRBD1	TRBJ1-2	15	TGTGCCAGCAGCTTAGATCGGCAGGGGGCCTATGGCTACACCTTC	CASSLDRQGAYGYTF
.	TRBV28	.	TRBJ2-5	13	TGTGCCAGCAGTCCAGGGGAGGGAGAGACCCAGTACTTC	CASSPGEGETQYF
.	TRBV7-3	TRBD1	TRBJ2-3	13	TGTGCCAGCAGCTTATACAGGGGGGATACGCAGTATTTT	CASSLYRGDTQYF
.	TRBV4-2	.	TRBJ2-5	16	TGTGCCAGCAGCCAAGAGGAAGCGCCCAATGAAGAGACCCAGTACTTC	CASSQEEAPNEETQYF
.	TRBV18	.	TRBJ2-5	13	TGTGCCAGCTCACCACGGCCCGAAGAGACCCAGTACTTC	CASSPRPEETQYF
.	TRBV30	.	TRBJ1-1	10	TGTGCCTGGAGAGTAGTGAGCACTTTCTTT	CAWRVVSTFF
.	TRBV28	.	TRBJ2-1	13	TGTGCCAGCAGCTCGACTAGTTCGGGGAGGCAGTTCTTC	CASSSTSSGRQFF
.	TRBV19	.	TRBJ1-2	13	TGTGCCAGTAGTCTAGGGCAGATCTATGGCTACACCTTC	CASSLGQIYGYTF
.	TRBV5-4	TRBD1	TRBJ2-3	16	TGTGCCAGCAGCTTGGAGCCGGGACAGCGCACAGATACGCAGTATTTT	CASSLEPGQRTDTQYF
few	TRBV30	.	TRBJ2-7	14	TGTGCCTGGACTCTCCAGGGGGGCTCCTACGAGCAGTACTTC	CAWTLQGGSYEQYF
.	TRBV7-9	TRBD2	TRBJ2-1	19	TGTGCCAGCACCTCGGGGACCTCACTAGCGAGCCGCTCCTACAATGAGCAGTTCTTC	CASTSGTSLASRSYNEQFF
once	TRBV15	TRBD2	TRBJ2-1	15	TGTGCCACCAGCCCGCGTGGACTAGCGGGTAATGAGCAGTTCTTC	CATSPRGLAGNEQFF
.	TRBV11-2	.	TRBJ1-1	14	TGTGCCAGCAGCTTAGACCGGGGTACATCGACAGCTTTCTTT	CASSLDRGTSTAFF
.	TRBV27	.	TRBJ1-2	17	TGTGCCAGCAGTTCTATAAACATACAGGGACCTTTCTATGGCTACACCTTC	CASSSINIQGPFYGYTF
.	TRBV5-4	.	TRBJ2-3	15	TGTGCCAGCAGCTTGGTTGGAGCTAACACAGATACGCAGTATTTT	CASSLVGANTDTQYF
.	TRBV7-2	.	TRBJ2-5	17	TGTGCCAGCAGCTTAGAGTGGAGTCATCTCTTACAAGAGACCCAGTACTTC	CASSLEWSHLLQETQYF
.	TRBV11-2	TRBD2	TRBJ2-3	18	TGTGCCAGCAGCTTAGAGGGGACTAGCGGGGGGAAGGCAGATACGCAGTATTTT	CASSLEGTSGGKADTQYF
.	TRBV25-1	.	TRBJ1-4	14	TGTGCCAGCAGTGACCTTACAGTTCGTGAAAAACTGTTTTTT	CASSDLTVREKLFF
.	TRBV5-5	.	TRBJ2-5	14	TGTGCCAGCAGCTTGGGGAGAGCGGGCGAGACCCAGTACTTC	CASSLGRAGETQYF
.	TRBV6-4	.	TRBJ1-1	14	TGTGCCAGCAGTGTAGGGGTCGGCGACACTGAAGCTTTCTTT	CASSVGVGDTEAFF
.	TRBV20-1	.	TRBJ2-1	15	TGCAGTGCTAGTTCATATTCGAGCTCCTACAATGAGCAGTTCTTC	CSASSYSSSYNEQFF
.	TRBV5-1	.	TRBJ2-3	15	TGCGCCAGCAGCTTCCTTTCCCCCGGCACAGATACGCAGTATTTT	CASSFLSPGTDTQYF
.	TRBV7-3	TRBD1	TRBJ2-1	15	TGTGCCAGCAGCTACGGACAGGGCGGCTACAATGAGCAGTTCTTC	CASSYGQGGYNEQFF
.	TRBV11-3	TRBD2	TRBJ2-5	15	TGTGCCAGCAGCCATGGGGCTAGCGGGACCGAGACCCAGTACTTC	CASSHGASGTETQYF
.	TRBV5-4	TRBD2	TRBJ2-5	16	TGTGCCAGCAGCTTGGGACTAGCGGACAGGCAAGAGACCCAGTACTTC	CASSLGLADRQETQYF